The 32 T cell receptor beta chains reported below all come from one sample, sequenced in a study of sequential checkpoint blockade in melanoma. Treatment defined: randomized to nivolumab then ipilimumab (arm A) or the reverse (arm B). The table came from immunoSEQ multiplex PCR; TCRdb's copy has only in-frame clones and leaves some out. The repertoire holds more than 15,000 clones, approximately 70% seen once, with 20% in the top ten. The source was CD8+ T cells sorted from blood (inferred from file names), collected from a patient given nivolumab and ipilimumab in sequence. These receptors originate from a human donor with melanoma.

The V call is TRBV7-9, the J call TRBJ1-1, with TRBD1 matching 7 bases. V gave up 3 bases and J gave up 2 bases; unmatched junction bases: 9. The germline V gene encodes CDR1 SEHNR and CDR2 FQNEAQ (reference sequence). The CDR3 has 16 residues. Written as DNA, the CDR3 is TGTGCCAGCAGCTTTCGACAGGGAAGGGGCAACACTGAAGCTTTCTTT. Translating gives CASSFRQGRGNTEAFF.

The chain links TRBV7-8 to TRBJ2-7, with D uncertain. Germline CDR1 SGHVS, CDR2 FQNEAQ. CDR3 size: 16 residues. The germline V and J ends were trimmed by 4 bases and 2 bases, with 18 bases remaining between them. The CDR3 region is CASSSLSVLAPYEQYF. The CDR3 DNA is TGTGCCAGCAGCTCCCTATCTGTATTAGCACCCTACGAGCAGTACTTC.

The CDR3 reads CASPLLAEAFF. The CDR3 nucleotides read TGCGCCAGCCCCTTGCTAGCTGAAGCTTTCTTT. The genes are TRBV23-1 and TRBJ1-1; D ambiguous. TRBV23-1 is an ORF for which the function is uncertain. Trimming removed 8 bases at V and 6 bases at J, with 10 bases between. The CDR3 covers 11 residues.

This clone was counted a single time. The chain carries TRBV4-1 and TRBJ1-1; D is undetermined. Per the germline V gene, CDR1 is MGHRA and CDR2 is YSYEKL. Trimming removed 1 base from V and 10 bases from J, with 13 bases in between. The CDR3 totals 13 residues. CDR3 sequence: CASSQGDPNRAFF. CDR3 DNA: TGCGCCAGCAGCCAAGGAGACCCAAACAGAGCTTTCTTT.

This clone appeared a single time. The CDR3 sequence is CASSLGGSSSYQPQHF. Written as DNA, the CDR3 is TGTGCCAGCAGCTTGGGGGGCAGCTCCTCCTATCAGCCCCAGCATTTT. The chain is built from TRBV5-6 and TRBJ1-5, with a weak D call TRBD1 (5 bases). V lost 0 bases to trimming and J lost 5 bases, with 15 bases between them. This CDR3 is 16 amino acids long. Per germline, CDR1 SGHDT and CDR2 YYEEEE.

Within the sample, this clone is medium-sized. V is TRBV5-8 and J is TRBJ2-7; 11 nucleotides match TRBD2. The trim removed 4 bases at V and 5 bases at J, leaving 5 bases unmatched. This CDR3 spans 14 amino acids. Germline assignment: CDR1 SGHTS and CDR2 YDEGEE. The CDR3 coding sequence is TGTGCCAGCAGCCGAACTAGCGGGAGCCACGAGCAGTACTTC. Protein product: CASSRTSGSHEQYF.

This clone was seen only once. The chain carries TRBV27 and TRBJ2-7, with 11 bases fitting TRBD1. The CDR3 contains 14 residues. V gave up 5 bases and J gave up 3 bases; unmatched junction bases: 3. Germline V gene sequence: CDR1 MNHEY, CDR2 SMNVEV (reference sequence). CDR3 residues: CASSPGTGGYEQYF. The CDR3 DNA reads TGTGCCAGCAGTCCGGGGACAGGGGGCTACGAGCAGTACTTC.

The chain recombines TRBV19 with TRBJ1-2, with D hard to call. The CDR3 spans 12 residues. The germline V and J ends were trimmed by 3 bases and 8 bases, with 10 bases remaining between them. Looked up from germline, CDR1 is LNHDA and CDR2 is SQIVND (reference sequence). DNA of the CDR3: TGTGCCAGTAGTATGGGCGCAGTCGGCTACACCTTC. This encodes CASSMGAVGYTF.

The rearrangement joins TRBV29-1 to TRBJ2-7, with D perhaps matching TRBD1 (5 bases). The CDR3 totals 15 residues. Trimming took 2 bases from V and 0 from J, leaving 14 bases between them. The V gene's germline CDR1 is SQVTM and CDR2 ANQGSEA. The CDR3 spells CSVESPTESSYEQYF. The DNA for the CDR3 is TGCAGCGTTGAAAGTCCGACAGAGAGCTCCTACGAGCAGTACTTC.

The V gene is TRBV6-5, the J gene TRBJ2-7, with TRBD1 as a possible D gene (6 bases). V lost 7 bases and J 3 bases, leaving 16 bases between the germline ends. There are 14 residues in the CDR3. The germline V gene has CDR1 MNHEY and CDR2 SVGAGI. CDR3 sequence reads: CASTPGTSYYEQYF. The CDR3 bases are TGTGCCAGCACTCCCGGGACAAGCTACTACGAGCAGTACTTC.

V gene TRBV6-6 combines with J gene TRBJ2-3; D might be TRBD1 (6 bases). This CDR3 is 14 amino acids long. From germline, CDR1 is MNHNY and CDR2 SVGAGI (reference sequence). V shed 10 bases and J shed 5 bases, with 19 bases lying between them. CDR3 in DNA: TGTGCCACGGAGGTGGGGACATTGGTAGATACGCAGTATTTT. Translating it yields CATEVGTLVDTQYF.

V and J are TRBV29-1 and TRBJ1-2, with TRBD1 matching over 9 bases. V gave up 2 bases and J gave up 4 bases; unmatched junction bases: 8. This CDR3 contains 15 residues. Germline V gene lookup returns CDR1 SQVTM and CDR2 ANQGSEA. The chain's CDR3 is CSVEFGGTGRYGYTF. The CDR3 nucleotides read TGCAGCGTTGAATTCGGAGGGACAGGGCGCTATGGCTACACCTTC.

The V and J genes are TRBV5-8 and TRBJ1-1; D possibly corresponds to TRBD1 (5 bases). CDR3 length: 13 residues. CDR1 is SGHTS and CDR2 is YDEGEE in the germline V gene. Deletions cut 4 bases from V and 5 bases from J, with 12 bases between. The DNA for the CDR3 is TGTGCCAGCAGCCGGACAAGTATAACTGAAGCTTTCTTT. Encoded protein: CASSRTSITEAFF.

Points on this clone: One end of the junction does not line up with germline, which may come from a read error. This rearrangement joins TRBV7-7 to TRBJ1-1; D not resolved. Germline V gives CDR1 SSHAT, CDR2 FNYEAQ (reference sequence). The CDR3 length is 13 residues. The CDR3 DNA reads TGTGCTAGCAGCTTAGAGGAGGGCACTGAAGCTTTCTTT. This gives the protein CASSLEEGTEAFF.

This clone was detected only a few times. The rearrangement joins TRBV27 to TRBJ2-7, with TRBD1 identical over 7 bases. Germline assignment: CDR1 MNHEY and CDR2 SMNVEV (reference sequence). The CDR3 is 12 amino acids. The ends lost 10 bases at V and 5 bases at J; junction bases unmatched: 8. CDR3 coding DNA: TGTGCCACCTCGAGGGGGCTTAACGAGCAGTACTTC. Translation: CATSRGLNEQYF.

The V call is TRBV5-1, the J call TRBJ1-5; a weak D match, TRBD1 (5 bases). Germline values: CDR1 SGHRS, CDR2 YFSETQ. V was trimmed by 0 bases and J by 3 bases, leaving 10 bases between them. The CDR3 length is 15 residues. The CDR3 protein is CASSLGKTVNQPQHF. The DNA of the CDR3 is TGCGCCAGCAGCTTGGGTAAGACAGTCAATCAGCCCCAGCATTTT.

The rearrangement joins TRBV9 to TRBJ2-1, with 12 bases matching TRBD2. Trimming took 1 base from V and 5 from J; bases not matched to a gene: 1. The CDR3 is 15 residues long. Germline assignment: CDR1 SGDLS and CDR2 YYNGEE. CDR3 amino acids: CASSVWTSGNNEQFF. The CDR3 DNA sequence: TGTGCCAGCAGCGTATGGACTAGCGGGAACAATGAGCAGTTCTTC.

The DNA for the CDR3 is TGTGCCAGCAGCCAGAGGACTAGCGGGGAGCTGTTTTTT. Encoded protein: CASSQRTSGELFF. V gene TRBV4-2 combines with J gene TRBJ2-2, with 7 bases aligning to TRBD2. Germline CDR1 reads LGHNA; CDR2 reads YNFKEQ. There are 13 residues in the CDR3. Trimming took 3 bases from V and 7 from J; bases not matched to a gene: 2.

The chain couples TRBV4-1 to TRBJ2-4; 9 bases map to TRBD2. There are 16 residues in the CDR3. The junction had 11 bases not matched to a gene; V was cut back by 4 bases and J by 7 bases. Germline V gene data show CDR1 as MGHRA and CDR2 as YSYEKL. DNA for the CDR3: TGCGCCAGCAGCCCTGGCGGGGTAGCGGGGGTTAACATTCAGTACTTC. This sequence encodes CASSPGGVAGVNIQYF.

The table lists this clone with a few counts. The rearrangement uses TRBV5-6 and TRBJ2-3; 7 nucleotides agree with TRBD2. Germline lookup yields CDR1 SGHDT and CDR2 YYEEEE. The CDR3 loop spans 13 amino acids. V lost 3 bases, J lost 6 bases, and 4 bases stayed unmatched. In nucleotides, the CDR3 is TGTGCCAGCAGCTGGGGGGGGGATGATACGCAGTATTTT. Translated, it gives CASSWGGDDTQYF.

This clone was picked up one time. The chain has TRBV5-1 and TRBJ2-7; D might be TRBD2 (5 bases). The V end was cut by 6 bases, the J end by 3 bases, with 22 bases between. Per the germline V gene, CDR1 is SGHRS and CDR2 is YFSETQ. The CDR3 length is 16 residues. CDR3 DNA: TGCGCCAGCACCCCTACCGGGATACGTTCCTTCTACGAGCAGTACTTC. Its protein product is CASTPTGIRSFYEQYF.

J is TRBJ2-7 and V is TRBV5-6; maybe TRBD1 (6 bases). Germline V gives CDR1 SGHDT, CDR2 YYEEEE. The CDR3 runs to 12 residues. Trimming took off 7 bases at V and 1 base at J, with 9 bases between the two ends. For the CDR3, the DNA is TGTGCCAGCTTAGGACAGTCCTACGAGCAGTACTTC. Translating it yields CASLGQSYEQYF.

This clone turned up a few times. J is TRBJ1-2 and V is TRBV11-2; no firm D call. Trimming pared 6 bases from V and 4 bases from J, leaving 12 bases between. The CDR3 contains 13 residues. Per the germline V gene, CDR1 is SGHAT and CDR2 is FQNNGV. The CDR3, as DNA: TGTGCCAGCAGTCCTGACGGAGCCTATGGCTACACCTTC. It yields the protein CASSPDGAYGYTF.

The rearrangement joins TRBV5-1 to TRBJ2-7, with D perhaps matching TRBD1 (6 bases). V was trimmed by 8 bases and J by 0 bases, leaving 15 bases between them. This CDR3 region has 14 residues. Germline assignment: CDR1 SGHRS and CDR2 YFSETQ. The CDR3 DNA is TGCGCCAGTCAATCCGGGACACTCTCCTACGAGCAGTACTTC. Translating it yields CASQSGTLSYEQYF.

This clone has a handful of counts. The chain employs TRBV19 and TRBJ1-2, with 9 bases identical to TRBD1. J was trimmed by 7 bases and V by 5 bases; bases with no gene match: 8. Germline assignment: CDR1 LNHDA and CDR2 SQIVND (reference sequence). CDR3 length: 14 residues. This CDR3 reads CASSHTGGSGGYTF. CDR3 in DNA: TGTGCCAGTAGTCATACAGGGGGCTCTGGTGGCTACACCTTC.

This chain links TRBV5-6 with TRBJ2-3; 7 bases match TRBD1. The germline gives CDR1 SGHDT, CDR2 YYEEEE. The length of the CDR3 is 12 residues. After removal of 3 bases from V and 6 bases from J, the junction contained 1 base not matched to a gene. CDR3 sequence (DNA): TGTGCCAGCAGCTACAGGGGCGATACGCAGTATTTT. This codes for CASSYRGDTQYF.

The genes are TRBV18 and TRBJ2-3; D remains unclear. The CDR3 runs to 16 residues. Trimming took off 0 bases at V and 0 bases at J, with 10 bases between the two ends. CDR1 KGHSH and CDR2 LQKENI come from the germline V gene. The CDR3 nucleotides read TGTGCCAGCTCACCACCAATGCAAACTAGCACAGATACGCAGTATTTT. It is translated as CASSPPMQTSTDTQYF.

The gene calls are TRBV27 and TRBJ2-5; 10 nucleotides match TRBD1. Unmatched junction bases numbered 7, after V lost 6 bases and J lost 3 bases. The CDR3 spans 15 residues. Germline loops: CDR1 MNHEY, CDR2 SMNVEV (reference sequence). The chain's CDR3 is CASSGRQGAKETQYF. In DNA, the CDR3 is TGTGCCAGCAGCGGAAGACAGGGGGCGAAAGAGACCCAGTACTTC.

V usage is TRBV6-5 and J usage is TRBJ1-4; D unresolved. The V gene's germline CDR1 is MNHEY and CDR2 SVGAGI. Trimming removed 0 bases at V and 0 bases at J, with 8 bases between. The CDR3 has 16 amino acids. DNA for the CDR3: TGTGCCAGCAGTTACTCGATGACTCCAACTAATGAAAAACTGTTTTTT. This sequence encodes CASSYSMTPTNEKLFF.

This rearrangement joins TRBV28 to TRBJ2-7; 9 bases fit TRBD1. J was trimmed by 3 bases and V by 6 bases; bases with no gene match: 9. The germline V gene encodes CDR1 MDHEN and CDR2 SYDVKM. This CDR3 is built from 15 residues. In DNA, the CDR3 is TGTGCCAGCAGGCCTACCGGGACAGGGCGCTACGAGCAGTACTTC. Its protein is CASRPTGTGRYEQYF.

The V call is TRBV7-9, the J call TRBJ2-5, with 7 bases that match TRBD1. CDR1 and CDR2 (germline): SEHNR, FQNEAQ (reference sequence). The ends lost 3 bases at V and 1 base at J; junction bases unmatched: 5. The CDR3 spans 15 residues. In nucleotides, the CDR3 is TGTGCCAGCAGCTTCCGACAGGGATCCCAAGAGACCCAGTACTTC. Protein: CASSFRQGSQETQYF.

The V and J genes are TRBV9 and TRBJ2-7; possible D gene TRBD2, 6 bases. The CDR3 is made up of 12 amino acids. In germline, CDR1 is SGDLS, CDR2 YYNGEE. Trimming pared 2 bases from V and 3 bases from J, leaving 6 bases between. The chain's CDR3 is CASSVEGYEQYF. CDR3 nucleotides: TGTGCCAGCAGCGTGGAGGGCTACGAGCAGTACTTC.